The TCR beta chain under discussion was sequenced for a study of blood T cell repertoires in COVID-19. Background on the study: The cDNA or gDNA used as material had been derived from T cells, B-cell-depleted T cells, or PBMCs.

Seattle's enrolled individuals joined amid active infection and were then monitored longitudinally. The CDR3 is 14 amino acids. Trimming took 6 bases from V and 8 from J, leaving 16 bases between them. Germline CDR1 reads MRHNA; CDR2 reads SNTAGT. Authors' processing steps: Researchers report that nucleated cell counts were estimated from reference gene primer amplification. Only in-frame clones appear in the TCRdb table, and some are missing; sequencing was by immunoSEQ multiplex PCR. Clonal size and the V and J genes are those of that table, whereas D and trimming came from the DNA. The repertoire holds roughly 250,000 clones, with 80% to 85% as singletons.

The specimen sequenced was peripheral blood. This sequence was found in a person aged 65 to 85 with COVID-19, enrolled during active disease. V and J are TRBV6-4 and TRBJ2-2; D is possibly TRBD1 (6 bases). The CDR3 DNA follows: TGTGCCAGCAGCGAACAGGGTCTTAAAGGGGAGCTGTTTTTT. This sequence encodes CASSEQGLKGELFF.